This T cell receptor (beta chain) derives from a study of graft-versus-host responses after intestinal transplantation. Study-wide background: All recipients were transplanted with multivisceral, liver-intestinal, or isolated intestinal grafts. The whole recipient group had anti-thymocyte globulin induction followed by tacrolimus and steroids for roughly three years. The study's findings and limits: Analysis identified GvH clones in recipient marrow, with some appearing first in ileum or blood. Individuals who had graft-donor T cell macrochimerism had allografts that showed high graft-versus-host to host-versus-graft clonal ratios.

Investigators treated the graft tissue so that it released intraepithelial and lamina propria lymphocytes. Note on this clone: Its antigen is as yet unknown. Additional DNA sequences in this sample encode the identical CDR3.

Trimming cost V 4 bases and J 4 bases; bases outside gene matches: 2. The germline V gene encodes CDR1 SGHTA and CDR2 FQGTGA. The CDR3 consists of 13 residues. Clones were read by immunoSEQ multiplex PCR, and TCRdb kept only the in-frame ones, dropping some. The sample gives over 60,000 clones, roughly nine tenths of which show up once; about 1.6% is in the top ten. This chain links TRBV7-3 with TRBJ1-1; 8 bases agree with TRBD1. The sample was ileum tissue, taken less than 400 days after transplant. This sequence originates from a human patient who received an intestinal transplant, so some T cells may come from the graft donor. CDR3 nucleotide sequence: TGTGCCAGCAGCTCACAGGGGGGCACTGAAGCTTTCTTT. Translating gives CASSSQGGTEAFF.